This T cell receptor beta chain was sequenced in a study of regulatory T cells in long-lasting Graves disease. Findings of the study overall: Whereas new patients shared 966 public clonotypes, persistent patients shared more, at 2,500 to 3,500. Persistent disease showed a preference for TRBV28, TRBJ1-2 and TRBJ2-5.

This CDR3 is 13 amino acids long. Germline CDR1 is DFQATT and CDR2 is SNEGSKA (reference sequence). The ends were cut back, 6 bases at V and 0 bases at J, with 8 bases in the middle. Time point: newly diagnosed GD, antithyroid drugs for less than 3 months. RNA extracted from PBMCs served as the sequencing template. An endocrinology department in Xi'an, China, recruited the patients. This clonotype was counted ten times or more. Its cognate antigen is unknown. Construction of TCR beta libraries relied on iRepertoire HTBI primers and on Arm-PCR targeting CDR3 regions. TCRdb re-called the multiplex PCR reads through MiXCR, storing one row per CDR3 protein. The sample holds roughly 500,000 distinct CDR3 sequences, about 14% seen once. The data also belong to a second study, concerning T cells in Graves' hyperthyroidism and ophthalmopathy. From that report: Stable disease denoted Graves' hyperthyroidism without ophthalmopathy progression within 18 months.

Sample: peripheral blood mononuclear cells (PBMCs), taken at new diagnosis, from a patient treated with antithyroid drugs. The chain joins TRBV20-1 to TRBJ2-2, with D hard to call. The receptor's source is a young man with Graves disease. In DNA, the CDR3 is TGCAGTGCGTGGGCGGCGAACACCGGGGAGCTGTTTTTT. This translates into CSAWAANTGELFF.